This T cell receptor beta chain was identified during a study of shared clonotypes between healthy human individuals. With regard to this clone: No antigen is known for it. Other nucleotide sequences from this sample produce the same CDR3.

Broader study findings: For sorted subsets, rarefaction showed incomplete sequencing despite large depth. Naive subsets usually exceeded memory subsets in estimated richness. Represented diversity, genetic and exposure-history alike, was limited by few donors.

Assay runs were performed at deep level. Clones were read by immunoSEQ multiplex PCR, and TCRdb kept only the in-frame ones, dropping some. The table shows approximately 740,000 clones, with 74% occurring only once. The CDR3 runs to 15 residues. CDR1 is MNHEY, CDR2 SMNVEV, per germline (reference sequence). Trimming pared 3 bases from V and 2 bases from J, leaving 11 bases between. Input material: memory CD4+ T cells sorted from blood. Indicated subset: CD45RA-negative fraction. The rearrangement joins TRBV27 to TRBJ1-5, with D perhaps TRBD1 (5 bases). This receptor was identified in a woman between 25 and 40 years old in good health. In nucleotides, the CDR3 is TGTGCCAGCAGTTTGGCGGGGCTAGGCAATCAGCCCCAGCATTTT. Protein sequence: CASSLAGLGNQPQHF.